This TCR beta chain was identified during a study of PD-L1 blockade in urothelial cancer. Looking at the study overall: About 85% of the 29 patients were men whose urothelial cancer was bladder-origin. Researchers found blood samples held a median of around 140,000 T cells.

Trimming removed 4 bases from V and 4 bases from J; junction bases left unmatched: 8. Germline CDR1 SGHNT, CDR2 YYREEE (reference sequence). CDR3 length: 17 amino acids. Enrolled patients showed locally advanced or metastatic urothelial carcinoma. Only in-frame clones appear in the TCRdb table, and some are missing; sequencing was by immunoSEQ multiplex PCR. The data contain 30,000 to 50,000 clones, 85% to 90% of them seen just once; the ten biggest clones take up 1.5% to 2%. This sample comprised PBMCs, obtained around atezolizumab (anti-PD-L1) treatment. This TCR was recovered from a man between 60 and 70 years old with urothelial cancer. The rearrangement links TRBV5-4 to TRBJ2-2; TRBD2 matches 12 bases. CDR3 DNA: TGTGCCAGCAGCATCGGACTAGCGGGACGGGGCACCGGGGAGCTGTTTTTT. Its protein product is CASSIGLAGRGTGELFF.